This TCR beta chain is from a study of blood T cells in healthy people across ages. For the second PCR, which ran for about 7 to 11 cycles, a sample-barcoded 5' primer and a J-beta primer mix were used. One entry per CDR3 protein results from TCRdb running MiXCR on the 5' RACE reads. This table has hundreds of thousands of distinct CDR3 sequences, about 51% appearing once. The V gene end was trimmed by 4 bases and the J gene end by 8 bases; junction bases not matched to a gene: 10. Germline CDR1 and CDR2: MGHDK and SYGVNS. CDR3 length: 15 residues. This clonotype has ten or more counts. The sequence was obtained from a woman older than 75 in good health. The chain links TRBV25-1 to TRBJ2-1; 8 nucleotides agree with TRBD2. The specimen sequenced was blood. CDR3 sequence reads: CASSAERLAIDEQFF. The CDR3 nucleotides are TGTGCCAGCAGTGCGGAAAGACTAGCGATTGATGAGCAGTTCTTC.